This T cell receptor beta chain was recovered during a study of Ad26.COV2.S vaccination and SARS-CoV-2 variants. The germline V gene encodes CDR1 LNHDA and CDR2 SQIVND (reference sequence). Deletions cut 5 bases from V and 4 bases from J, with 12 bases between. The CDR3 is 13 amino acids. This clone was seen just once. Its antigen is currently unknown. Treatment indicated: 15 to 20 received Ad26.COV2.S at low or high dose, single or two shots; 5 received placebo; per-sample allocation not given. Following the first vaccine or placebo injection, samples were taken on day 63. In the vaccine, an Ad26 vector expressed the SARS-CoV-2 spike of the Wuhan strain. Study conclusions and caveats: Recipients of either vaccine or placebo displayed similar breadth of non-spike TCRs. People given the vaccine had a wider spike-specific TCR breadth than placebo recipients did.

Measured with immunoSEQ multiplex PCR; TCRdb has only the in-frame clones, and not every one. The table records 500,000 or so clones, around 88% of them present only once. The clonotype was recovered from a person between 18 and 65 years old who received the Ad26.COV2.S COVID-19 vaccine or a placebo. The V and J genes are TRBV19 and TRBJ2-7, with a tentative D call TRBD2 (5 bases). The sample here was peripheral blood, taken in a trial of Ad26.COV2.S vaccine versus placebo. In nucleotides, the CDR3 is TGTGCCAGTAGTGTGCAGGACTCGTACGAGCAGTACTTC. This codes for CASSVQDSYEQYF.